This T cell receptor (beta chain) was documented in a study of cytomegalovirus exposure and HLA in healthy donors. A remark on this clone: Its target is unknown.

Study-level findings and limits: Only CMV serostatus was available as immune exposure information. The study reported that TCR beta sequences accurately predicted HLA-A and HLA-B alleles in most subjects.

V trimming: 4 bases; J trimming: 5 bases; junction bases outside the gene matches: 6. This CDR3 region has 13 residues. CDR1 and CDR2 (germline): GTSNPN, SVGIG (reference sequence). Primers for the PCR totalled 60 Vbeta and 13 Jbeta. Using immunoSEQ multiplex PCR, the repertoire was profiled, and TCRdb retains in-frame clones only, with some absent. The data show about 150,000 clones, roughly 66% seen once. Material for sequencing was PBMCs. This receptor was taken from a woman between 18 and 29 years old in good health and CMV-seronegative. This chain joins TRBV30 and TRBJ1-1; 8 positions agree with TRBD1. In nucleotides, the CDR3 is TGTGCCTGGACAAGACAGGGGAGGACTGAAGCTTTCTTT. Amino acid sequence: CAWTRQGRTEAFF.